These 19 T cell receptor beta chains originate from one sample sequenced in a study of cytomegalovirus exposure and HLA in healthy donors. Produced via immunoSEQ multiplex PCR; TCRdb's table is partial and in-frame only. The sample gives 150,000 to 250,000 clones, roughly 88% of which show up once; around an eighth is in the top ten. Material: PBMCs. The receptor set was obtained from a woman aged 25 to 45 in good health and CMV-seropositive.

V is TRBV9 and J is TRBJ2-7; 15 bases match TRBD2. This CDR3 comprises 16 residues. The trim removed 3 bases at V and 5 bases at J, leaving 6 bases unmatched. The germline CDR1 and CDR2 sequences are SGDLS and YYNGEE. As DNA, the CDR3 is TGTGCCAGCAGCGCGACGGGACTAGCGGGAGGTCACGAGCAGTACTTC. It translates to CASSATGLAGGHEQYF.

J is TRBJ2-2 and V is TRBV30, with D maybe TRBD1 (5 bases). Between the trimmed V and J ends, which lost 4 bases and 6 bases, there was a span of 9 bases. Germline CDR1 GTSNPN, CDR2 SVGIG (reference sequence). This CDR3 has 12 residues. CDR3 loop: CAWTQGPGELFF. In DNA, the CDR3 is TGTGCCTGGACCCAGGGTCCCGGGGAGCTGTTTTTT.

The rearrangement joins TRBV5-4 to TRBJ2-2; TRBD2 aligns across 10 bases. CDR1 SGHNT and CDR2 YYREEE come from the germline V gene (reference sequence). V lost 1 base and J lost 4; bases outside the gene matches: 4. The CDR3 covers 16 residues. CDR3 in amino acids: CASSLMASGGTGELFF. CDR3 in DNA: TGTGCCAGCAGCTTGATGGCTAGCGGGGGCACCGGGGAGCTGTTTTTT.

The J gene is TRBJ2-2, the V gene TRBV28, with D possibly being TRBD2 (5 bases). Germline V gene sequence: CDR1 MDHEN, CDR2 SYDVKM. Trimming shortened V by 3 bases and J by 2 bases, and 13 bases separated the two germline ends. The CDR3 extends over 16 amino acids. DNA for the CDR3: TGTGCCAGCAGTTTTGAAAGCGGAGATAACACCGGGGAGCTGTTTTTT. Its translation: CASSFESGDNTGELFF.

V is TRBV7-8 and J is TRBJ1-1; no reliable D call. Germline V gene lookup returns CDR1 SGHVS and CDR2 FQNEAQ. The CDR3 has 14 amino acids. V was cut by 1 base and J by 1 base, with 7 bases left in between. Written as DNA, the CDR3 is TGTGCCAGCAGCTTAGTTGTCGGGAACACTGAAGCTTTCTTT. Translation: CASSLVVGNTEAFF.

The chain carries TRBV5-1 and TRBJ2-7; 9 bases are shared with TRBD1. The germline gives CDR1 SGHRS, CDR2 YFSETQ. The CDR3 consists of 15 residues. V shed 4 bases, J shed 7 bases, and the junction held 12 bases outside the gene matches. The CDR3 DNA reads as TGCGCCAGCAGCCTTAATACCGGGACAGGGTTGGAGCAGTACTTC. This codes for CASSLNTGTGLEQYF.

The V and J genes are TRBV9 and TRBJ2-7; D may be TRBD1 (5 bases). Germline V gene sequence: CDR1 SGDLS, CDR2 YYNGEE. The CDR3 runs to 15 residues. The V and J ends lost 1 base and 0 bases respectively, with 11 bases between them. The CDR3 DNA reads TGTGCCAGCAGCGTATCGACAGTGAGCTCCTACGAGCAGTACTTC. It yields the protein CASSVSTVSSYEQYF. Looking up the rest from reference TRBV9 and TRBJ2-7 gives the full variable domain: DSGVTQTPKHLITATGQRVTLRCSPRSGDLSVYWYQQSLDQGLQFLIQYYNGEERAKGNILERFSAQQFPDLHSELNLSSLELGDSALYFCASSVSTVSSYEQYFGPGTRLTVT.

V gene TRBV5-6 combines with J gene TRBJ1-2; 7 nucleotides line up with TRBD1. The CDR3 runs 15 residues. Germline trimming cut 6 bases from V and 4 bases from J; bases unmatched to any gene: 12. Germline CDR1 SGHDT, CDR2 YYEEEE. The CDR3 nucleotides are TGTGCCAGCAACCCTGCCCGGACAGGAAGCTATGGCTACACCTTC. Translation gives CASNPARTGSYGYTF.

The V gene is TRBV7-2, the J gene TRBJ2-1, with D perhaps matching TRBD1 (6 bases). The CDR3 runs 15 residues. Trimming cost V 5 bases and J 6 bases, with 17 bases left between them. Per germline, CDR1 SGHTA and CDR2 FQGNSA. This chain's CDR3 is CASSLQGPGPNEQFF. Written as DNA, the CDR3 is TGTGCCAGCAGCCTCCAGGGGCCCGGACCCAATGAGCAGTTCTTC.

The CDR3 loop reads CASSELTESYEQYF. CDR3 coding DNA: TGTGCCAGCAGTGAACTCACAGAGTCCTACGAGCAGTACTTC. The chain uses TRBV6-1 and TRBJ2-7; D uncertain. The CDR3 length is 14 residues. The V end was cut by 2 bases, the J end by 1 base, with 9 bases between. In germline, CDR1 is MNHNS, CDR2 SASEGT.

This clone was picked up a small number of times. The chain is built from TRBV2 and TRBJ1-2; D call uncertain. In germline, CDR1 is SNHLY, CDR2 FYNNEI. This CDR3 has 14 amino acids. V was pared by 5 bases and J by 4 bases, with 14 bases between. CDR3 in amino acids: CASSPLAGSYGYTF. As DNA, the CDR3 is TGTGCCAGCAGTCCTCTAGCGGGATCCTATGGCTACACCTTC.

The J gene is TRBJ2-1, the V gene TRBV29-1; the D gene is possibly TRBD1 (5 bases). CDR1 is SQVTM and CDR2 is ANQGSEA in the germline V gene. The V end lost 2 bases, the J end lost 9 bases, and 23 bases lay between the germline ends. This CDR3 region has 16 residues. As DNA, the CDR3 is TGCAGCGTTGAATATTGGGGCCAGGACCCTCTCACTGAGCAGTTCTTC. This codes for CSVEYWGQDPLTEQFF.

This chain joins TRBV28 and TRBJ1-2, with D unclear. This CDR3 region has 12 residues. The germline V and J ends were trimmed by 2 bases and 5 bases, with 6 bases remaining between them. Germline CDR1 is MDHEN and CDR2 is SYDVKM. DNA for the CDR3: TGTGCCAGCAGTTTAATGCGGTATGGCTACACCTTC. It yields the protein CASSLMRYGYTF.

The genes are TRBV19 and TRBJ2-7; 8 bases are shared with TRBD1. CDR1 and CDR2 (germline): LNHDA, SQIVND (reference sequence). With V trimmed by 5 bases and J by 5 bases, 14 bases remained unmatched. The CDR3 sequence is 16 residues long. The CDR3 DNA sequence: TGTGCCAGTAGTCCGCGCACCGGACAGGGTGTGAACGAGCAGTACTTC. It encodes CASSPRTGQGVNEQYF.

V and J are TRBV6-5 and TRBJ1-2; 9 nucleotides align to TRBD1. V lost 5 bases, J lost 6 bases, and 7 bases stayed unmatched. This CDR3 comprises 14 residues. Germline V gives CDR1 MNHEY, CDR2 SVGAGI. CDR3 residues: CASSRKGTGNGYTF. CDR3 bases: TGTGCCAGCAGTCGGAAGGGGACAGGGAATGGCTACACCTTC.

The CDR3 region has the DNA TGTGCCAGCAGCGCAGGGGGTGGAGGGATTAGGGAAAAACTGTTTTTT. Its protein product is CASSAGGGGIREKLFF. The chain recombines TRBV9 with TRBJ1-4, with 7 bases matching TRBD1. The V and J ends lost 3 bases and 8 bases, in that order; junction bases with no gene match: 13. This CDR3 comprises 16 residues. The V gene's germline CDR1 is SGDLS and CDR2 YYNGEE.

The J gene is TRBJ2-7, the V gene TRBV5-1; a possible D gene is TRBD1 (5 bases). Germline V gene sequence: CDR1 SGHRS, CDR2 YFSETQ. V was shortened by 0 bases and J by 0 bases, with 13 bases between the two germline ends. The CDR3 contains 16 residues. The CDR3, as DNA: TGCGCCAGCAGCTTGGGGTGGGTGGACATCTCCTACGAGCAGTACTTC. Translating it yields CASSLGWVDISYEQYF.

This chain joins TRBV11-2 and TRBJ1-1; D perhaps matches TRBD1 (5 bases). The CDR3 is 14 residues long. The V end lost 4 bases, the J end lost 0 bases, and 9 bases lay between the germline ends. CDR1 and CDR2 from the germline V gene are SGHAT and FQNNGV. The CDR3 loop reads CASSSTGMNTEAFF. CDR3 in DNA: TGTGCCAGCAGCTCCACAGGAATGAACACTGAAGCTTTCTTT.

This rearrangement joins TRBV7-9 to TRBJ2-7; 9 positions match TRBD1. J was trimmed by 6 bases and V by 2 bases; bases with no gene match: 8. CDR1 is SEHNR, CDR2 FQNEAQ, per germline (reference sequence). CDR3 length equals 15 residues. The CDR3 nucleotides read TGTGCCAGCAGCTTATTGACAGGGGGGCCGGGCGAGCAGTACTTC. As protein: CASSLLTGGPGEQYF.